The clone carrying this TCR beta chain was observed at least ten times. The data stem from a study of shared clonotypes between healthy human individuals. Whole-study context: Each donor contributed plates that comprised three CD4 naive, three CD4 memory, two CD8 naive and one CD8 memory.

The donors were all Caucasian adults (living in Nashville, Tennessee). This CDR3 comprises 14 residues. CDR1 and CDR2 from the germline V gene are SNHLY and FYNNEI. Trimming shortened V by 6 bases and J by 0 bases, and 8 bases separated the two germline ends. The data were produced by immunoSEQ multiplex PCR, yet TCRdb's version contains in-frame clones alone and is incomplete. Altogether hundreds of thousands of clones are present, less than 80% being singletons, with the ten largest covering 1.5% to 2%. This TCR was sampled from a woman under 40 in good health. The sample taken for sequencing was memory CD4+ T cells sorted from blood. Subset noted: CD45RA-negative fraction. This chain connects TRBV2 to TRBJ2-2; D call uncertain. The CDR3 DNA sequence: TGTGCCAGCAGATCGGAATCGAACACCGGGGAGCTGTTTTTT. It is translated as CASRSESNTGELFF.